This T cell receptor beta chain comes out of a study of T cell repertoires in cytomegalovirus infection. Across the whole study: Indicated by public TCR beta signatures were CMV infection and matching HLA type.

This clonotype appeared a single time. Its target is unknown. The CDR3 contains 13 residues. Germline V lookup: CDR1 SQVTM, CDR2 ANQGSEA. Deletions cut 6 bases from V and 0 bases from J, with 9 bases between. TCRdb re-analysed the reads in MiXCR, keeping a single row per CDR3 protein. The top ten clones hold 8.8% of a sample with some 300,000 distinct CDR3 sequences, roughly an eighth of them seen once. General study findings and limits: Individuals carrying CMV plus the relevant HLA were identified by cumulative frequency of public TCR beta families.

The genes are TRBV29-1 and TRBJ1-5; D ambiguous. The TCR sequence derives from a human donor in good health (CMV status not recorded). Some clones in this sample may be carry-over from other donors' samples. Sequencing was performed on PBMCs. The CDR3, as DNA: TGCAGCGTCGTCGGTAGTAGCAATCAGCCCCAGCATTTT. It translates to CSVVGSSNQPQHF.